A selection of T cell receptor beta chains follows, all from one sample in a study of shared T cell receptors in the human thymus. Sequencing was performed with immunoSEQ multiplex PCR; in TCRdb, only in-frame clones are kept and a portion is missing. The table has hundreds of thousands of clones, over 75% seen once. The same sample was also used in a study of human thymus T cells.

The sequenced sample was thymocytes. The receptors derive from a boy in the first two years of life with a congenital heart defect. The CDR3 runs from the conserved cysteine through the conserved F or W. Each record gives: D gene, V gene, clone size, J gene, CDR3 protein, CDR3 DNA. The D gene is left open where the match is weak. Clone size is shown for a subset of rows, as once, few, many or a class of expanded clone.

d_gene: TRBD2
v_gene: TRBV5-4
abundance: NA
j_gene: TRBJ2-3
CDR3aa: CASSSTNLSGGTPDTQYF
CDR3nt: TGTGCCAGCAGCTCGACCAACCTCAGCGGGGGGACCCCAGATACGCAGTATTTT

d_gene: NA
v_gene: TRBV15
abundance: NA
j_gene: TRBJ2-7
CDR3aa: CATRASTSSPSYEQYF
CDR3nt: TGTGCCACCAGAGCCTCGACTAGTTCACCTTCCTACGAGCAGTACTTC

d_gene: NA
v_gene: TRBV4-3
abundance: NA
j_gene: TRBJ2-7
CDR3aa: CASSQDLQDRGYIEQYF
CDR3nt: TGCGCCAGCAGCCAAGATCTGCAGGACAGAGGGTATATCGAGCAGTACTTC

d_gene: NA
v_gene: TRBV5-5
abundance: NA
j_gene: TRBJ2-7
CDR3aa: CASSLKSSYEQYF
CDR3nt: TGTGCCAGCAGCTTGAAGAGCTCCTACGAGCAGTACTTC

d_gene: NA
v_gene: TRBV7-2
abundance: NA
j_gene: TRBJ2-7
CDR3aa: CASSLIRGRAPYEQYF
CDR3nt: TGTGCCAGCAGCTTAATTCGCGGGCGGGCACCCTACGAGCAGTACTTC

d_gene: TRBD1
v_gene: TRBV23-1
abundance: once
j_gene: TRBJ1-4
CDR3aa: CARLGQGARGEKLFF
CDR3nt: TGCGCCAGGTTGGGACAGGGGGCGCGGGGTGAAAAACTGTTTTTT

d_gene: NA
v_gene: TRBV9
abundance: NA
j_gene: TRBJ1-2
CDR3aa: CASSVAQSYGYTF
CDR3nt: TGTGCCAGCAGCGTAGCACAGAGTTATGGCTACACCTTC

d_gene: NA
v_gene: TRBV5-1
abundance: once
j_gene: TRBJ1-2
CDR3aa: CASSLGQKANYGYTF
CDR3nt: TGCGCCAGCAGCTTGGGCCAGAAAGCTAACTATGGCTACACCTTC

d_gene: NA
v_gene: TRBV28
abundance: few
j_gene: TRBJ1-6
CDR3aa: CASRYSSPLHF
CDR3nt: TGTGCCAGCAGGTACAGTTCCCCCCTCCACTTT

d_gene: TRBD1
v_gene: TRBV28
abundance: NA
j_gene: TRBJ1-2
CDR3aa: CASSPDRENYGYTF
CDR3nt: TGTGCCAGCAGTCCGGACAGGGAGAACTATGGCTACACCTTC

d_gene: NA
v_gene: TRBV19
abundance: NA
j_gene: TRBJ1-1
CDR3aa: CASRGALDNTEAFF
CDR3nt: TGTGCCAGTAGAGGGGCACTCGATAACACTGAAGCTTTCTTT

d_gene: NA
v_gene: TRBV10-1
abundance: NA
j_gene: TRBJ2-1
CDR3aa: CASSAGAASSKFF
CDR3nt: TGCGCCAGCAGTGCAGGGGCTGCTTCCTCGAAGTTCTTC

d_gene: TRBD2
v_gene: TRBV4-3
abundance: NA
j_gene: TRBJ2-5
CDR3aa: CASVYSSGAPETQYF
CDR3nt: TGCGCCAGCGTATACTCTAGCGGGGCCCCGGAGACCCAGTACTTC

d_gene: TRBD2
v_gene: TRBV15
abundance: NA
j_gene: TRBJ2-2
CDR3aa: CATSDTGLRTGELFF
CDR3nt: TGTGCCACCAGCGATACGGGACTACGCACCGGGGAGCTGTTTTTT

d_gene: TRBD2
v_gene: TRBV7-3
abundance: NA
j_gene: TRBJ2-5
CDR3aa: CASSNRTSGEQETQYF
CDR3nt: TGTGCCAGCAGCAACCGGACTAGCGGGGAGCAAGAGACCCAGTACTTC

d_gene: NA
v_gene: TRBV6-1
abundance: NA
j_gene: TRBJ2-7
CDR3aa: CASKGTSVGEQYF
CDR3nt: TGTGCCAGCAAAGGGACTTCGGTTGGGGAGCAGTACTTC

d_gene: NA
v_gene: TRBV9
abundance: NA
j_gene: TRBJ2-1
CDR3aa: CASSVGGIGYNEQFF
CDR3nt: TGTGCCAGCAGCGTAGGAGGAATTGGTTACAATGAGCAGTTCTTC

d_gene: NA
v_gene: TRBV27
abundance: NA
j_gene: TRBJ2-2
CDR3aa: CATGQRTTGELFF
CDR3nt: TGTGCCACCGGACAGCGGACCACCGGGGAGCTGTTTTTT

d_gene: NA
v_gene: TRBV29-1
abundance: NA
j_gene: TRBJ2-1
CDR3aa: CSAQGTYNEQFF
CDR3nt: TGCAGCGCACAGGGTACCTACAATGAGCAGTTCTTC

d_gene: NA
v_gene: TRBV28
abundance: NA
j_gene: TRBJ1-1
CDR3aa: CASTGQVTEAFF
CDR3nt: TGTGCCAGCACCGGCCAGGTGACCGAAGCTTTCTTT

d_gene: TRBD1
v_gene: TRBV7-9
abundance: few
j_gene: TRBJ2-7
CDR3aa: CASRTGEAYEQYF
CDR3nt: TGTGCCAGCCGGACAGGGGAGGCCTACGAGCAGTACTTC

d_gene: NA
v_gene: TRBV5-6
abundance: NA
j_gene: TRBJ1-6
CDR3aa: CASSLAQASPLHF
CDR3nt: TGTGCCAGCAGCTTGGCCCAAGCCTCACCCCTCCACTTT

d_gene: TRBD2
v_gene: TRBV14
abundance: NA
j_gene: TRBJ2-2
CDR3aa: CASSHLAGGPNFTGELFF
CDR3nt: TGTGCCAGCAGCCATCTAGCGGGGGGGCCGAATTTCACCGGGGAGCTGTTTTTT

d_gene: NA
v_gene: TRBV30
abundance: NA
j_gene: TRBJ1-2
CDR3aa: CAWSAASRENYGYTF
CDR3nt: TGTGCCTGGAGTGCCGCCTCCAGGGAAAACTATGGCTACACCTTC

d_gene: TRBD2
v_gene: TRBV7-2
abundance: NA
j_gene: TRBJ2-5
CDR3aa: CASSLTSGEETQYF
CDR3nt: TGTGCCAGCAGCTTGACTAGCGGGGAAGAGACCCAGTACTTC

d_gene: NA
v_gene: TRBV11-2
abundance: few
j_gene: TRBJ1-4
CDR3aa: CASSLAGTTNEKLFF
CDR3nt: TGTGCCAGCAGCTTAGCCGGGACAACTAATGAAAAACTGTTTTTT